This T cell receptor beta chain was sequenced for a study of STAT5B mutations in CD4+ large granular lymphocyte leukemia. Whole-study findings and limits: Main leukemic clonotypes were patient-specific, but roughly 25% appeared at low frequency elsewhere. TRBV06-family usage was enriched in top patient clones (8/27) versus controls (2/35).

Here immunoSEQ multiplex PCR was the method, and the copy in TCRdb shows in-frame clones only, minus some. Of nearly 30,000 clones in the sample, around 80% were seen once. The CDR3 totals 14 residues. CDR1 is MDHEN, CDR2 SYDVKM, per germline. V lost 10 bases and J lost 1, with 16 bases in between. To note about this clone: Its specificity is not known.

This chain connects TRBV28 to TRBJ1-2, with D maybe TRBD1 (6 bases). Material for sequencing was CD4+ T cells from blood buffy coats. The TCR was taken from a human donor in good health. CDR3 residues: CATLVQGRNYGYTF. DNA for the CDR3: TGTGCCACCCTCGTTCAGGGGCGTAACTATGGCTACACCTTC.